The 21 T cell receptor beta chains below were found in one sample sequenced in a study of blood T cell repertoires in COVID-19. Only in-frame clones appear in the TCRdb table, and some are missing; sequencing was by immunoSEQ multiplex PCR. Of some 66,000 clones listed, more than 80% were seen once; the top ten hold 8.3%. What was sequenced was peripheral blood. Every receptor here comes from a human donor with active COVID-19. The donor label of this sample is uncertain.

The chain combines TRBV30 with TRBJ2-5; TRBD2 is a possible D gene (6 bases). CDR3 length equals 14 residues. The germline V and J ends were trimmed by 0 bases and 5 bases, with 13 bases remaining between them. Per the germline V gene, CDR1 is GTSNPN and CDR2 is SVGIG (reference sequence). The DNA for the CDR3 is TGTGCCTGGAGTGTATTGGCGGGAATGGAGACCCAGTACTTC. This sequence encodes CAWSVLAGMETQYF.

The V and J genes are TRBV6-1 and TRBJ2-7, with TRBD1 identical over 10 bases. This CDR3 contains 14 residues. From germline, CDR1 is MNHNS and CDR2 SASEGT. Trimming at V came to 0 bases and at J to 5 bases, leaving 1 base not matched to a gene. The CDR3 nucleotides are TGTGCCAGCAGTGAAGCGGGACAGGGGAACGAGCAGTACTTC. It specifies CASSEAGQGNEQYF.

The chain employs TRBV19 and TRBJ1-6; weak D call: TRBD1 (6 bases). Trimming stripped 3 bases from V and 0 bases from J, with 15 bases between. CDR1 and CDR2 from the germline V gene are LNHDA and SQIVND (reference sequence). CDR3 length equals 18 residues. The CDR3 DNA sequence: TGTGCCAGTAGTATTGGCGGACAGAGGAGCTCCTATAATTCACCCCTCCACTTT. This codes for CASSIGGQRSSYNSPLHF. The full variable domain, rest sourced from reference TRBV19 and TRBJ1-6, is DGGITQSPKYLFRKEGQNVTLSCEQNLNHDAMYWYRQDPGQGLRLIYYSQIVNDFQKGDIAEGYSVSREKKESFPLTVTSAQKNPTAFYLCASSIGGQRSSYNSPLHFGNGTRLTVT.

This chain links TRBV7-8 with TRBJ1-3; D possibly corresponds to TRBD1 (5 bases). CDR3 length: 14 residues. Trimming shortened V by 5 bases and J by 0 bases, and 8 bases separated the two germline ends. Germline V gives CDR1 SGHVS, CDR2 FQNEAQ. Here the CDR3 reads CASSLDSSGNTIYF. For the CDR3, the DNA is TGTGCCAGCAGCCTCGACAGCTCTGGAAACACCATATATTTT.

This clone was recorded once. This chain uses TRBV7-3 with TRBJ2-1; 7 bases are shared with TRBD1. Germline CDR1 is SGHTA and CDR2 is FQGTGA. The CDR3 length is 21 residues. V dropped 1 base and J dropped 0; count of bases not matched to a gene: 18. Written as DNA, the CDR3 is TGTGCCAGCAGCTTAAGGATGACCGGGACAGACTTGAGGAACTCCTACAATGAGCAGTTCTTC. It encodes CASSLRMTGTDLRNSYNEQFF. Based on the CDR3 plus reference TRBV7-3 and TRBJ2-1, the full variable domain is GAGVSQTPSNKVTEKGKYVELRCDPISGHTALYWYRQSLGQGPEFLIYFQGTGAADDSGLPNDRFFAVRPEGSVSTLKIQRTERGDSAVYLCASSLRMTGTDLRNSYNEQFFGPGTRLTVL.

The V call is TRBV15, the J call TRBJ2-1, with D possibly matching TRBD2 (6 bases). V lost 0 bases and J lost 5, with 8 bases in between. This CDR3 has 14 residues. Germline assignment: CDR1 LNHNV and CDR2 YYDKDF (reference sequence). The CDR3 is CATSRDPGDNEQFF. CDR3 in DNA: TGTGCCACCAGCAGAGATCCGGGGGACAATGAGCAGTTCTTC.

The count of this clone is one. The V gene is TRBV7-9, the J gene TRBJ2-5, with D possibly being TRBD2 (6 bases). Germline V gene data show CDR1 as SEHNR and CDR2 as FQNEAQ (reference sequence). V lost 1 base, J lost 2 bases, and 8 bases lay in between. The CDR3 is made up of 14 amino acids. This CDR3 is CASSLEGRQETQYF. In nucleotides, the CDR3 is TGTGCCAGCAGCTTAGAGGGGAGGCAAGAGACCCAGTACTTC.

The J gene is TRBJ1-2, the V gene TRBV25-1; D is perhaps TRBD1 (6 bases). Germline-derived CDR1 and CDR2 are MGHDK and SYGVNS. There are 14 residues in the CDR3. Trimming removed 3 bases from V and 8 bases from J, with 16 bases in between. The CDR3 loop reads CASSETGHPGGYTF. The CDR3 coding sequence is TGTGCCAGCAGTGAGACGGGACACCCCGGCGGCTACACCTTC.

J is TRBJ2-7 and V is TRBV6-4, with a possible D match to TRBD2 (6 bases). Germline V gene lookup returns CDR1 MRHNA and CDR2 SNTAGT. The V end was cut by 8 bases, the J end by 3 bases, with 17 bases between. The CDR3 extends over 14 amino acids. The CDR3: CASQWEDYHYEQYF. The CDR3 nucleotides are TGTGCCAGCCAGTGGGAGGACTATCACTACGAGCAGTACTTC.

This clone was seen a few times. The chain joins TRBV7-6 to TRBJ1-5, with 7 bases lining up with TRBD1. The J segment lost 7 bases and the V segment lost 5 bases, leaving 11 bases of the junction unmatched. Germline CDR1 SGHVS, CDR2 FNYEAQ. The CDR3 runs 15 residues. CDR3 in DNA: TGTGCCAGCAGCCAGGGTGAGGCAGGGGGGCAGCCCCAGCATTTT. Translation: CASSQGEAGGQPQHF. The full variable domain, rest sourced from reference TRBV7-6 and TRBJ1-5, is GAGVSQSPRYKVTKRGQDVALRCDPISGHVSLYWYRQALGQGPEFLTYFNYEAQQDKSGLPNDRFSAERPEGSISTLTIQRTEQRDSAMYRCASSQGEAGGQPQHFGDGTRLSIL.

The chain links TRBV4-1 to TRBJ2-5; D is perhaps TRBD1 (7 bases). CDR3 length: 17 amino acids. V was trimmed by 0 bases and J by 1 base, leaving 15 bases between them. CDR1 and CDR2 from the germline V gene are MGHRA and YSYEKL. This CDR3 reads CASSQDLGRGVQETQYF. CDR3 coding DNA: TGCGCCAGCAGCCAAGACCTTGGCAGGGGGGTCCAAGAGACCCAGTACTTC.

This chain joins TRBV7-2 and TRBJ2-3; 11 bases align to TRBD2. The trim removed 6 bases at V and 0 bases at J, leaving 8 bases unmatched. The CDR3 runs to 17 residues. Per the germline V gene, CDR1 is SGHTA and CDR2 is FQGNSA. The CDR3 sequence: CASRKRVAGGSTDTQYF. CDR3 coding DNA: TGTGCCAGCAGAAAACGGGTAGCGGGGGGGAGCACAGATACGCAGTATTTT.

The table lists this clone with a few counts. For the CDR3, the DNA is TGTGCCAGCAGTCTGGGGGACTCTGGCCGGGAAAAACTGTTTTTT. Its protein is CASSLGDSGREKLFF. The J gene is TRBJ1-4, the V gene TRBV28, with a tentative D call TRBD1 (5 bases). Germline CDR1 and CDR2: MDHEN and SYDVKM. The CDR3 is 15 residues long. Trimming took off 5 bases at V and 8 bases at J, with 18 bases between the two ends.

The CDR3 here is CASSFLPTGVGNNEQFF. CDR3 sequence (DNA): TGCGCCAGCAGCTTCCTACCCACAGGGGTTGGGAACAATGAGCAGTTCTTC. This chain uses TRBV5-1 with TRBJ2-1; 7 bases map to TRBD1. J was trimmed by 5 bases and V by 2 bases; bases with no gene match: 13. Germline V gives CDR1 SGHRS, CDR2 YFSETQ. The CDR3 length is 17 residues.

The V call is TRBV4-2, the J call TRBJ2-5; a possible D gene is TRBD2 (6 bases). The CDR3 loop spans 15 amino acids. The germline gives CDR1 LGHNA, CDR2 YNFKEQ. V lost 3 bases to trimming and J lost 8 bases, with 19 bases between them. DNA of the CDR3: TGTGCCAGCAGCCAGGCCGCCACCGGGGGTAGTACCCAGTACTTC. Translation: CASSQAATGGSTQYF.

This clone was seen only once. V gene TRBV4-3 combines with J gene TRBJ1-1; D perhaps matches TRBD1 (6 bases). Per germline, CDR1 LGHNA and CDR2 YSLEER. V lost 0 bases and J lost 6, with 20 bases in between. CDR3 length equals 17 residues. CDR3 coding DNA: TGCGCCAGCAGCCAAGAAGGGGGAACCCTCGGGAATTCTGAAGCTTTCTTT. Translation gives CASSQEGGTLGNSEAFF.

The chain employs TRBV4-2 and TRBJ2-4, with D possibly TRBD1 on 6 matching bases. Trimming cost V 3 bases and J 7 bases, with 19 bases left between them. The CDR3 has 16 residues. Germline V gene sequence: CDR1 LGHNA, CDR2 YNFKEQ. CDR3 region: CASSQNPQGALNIQYF. CDR3 DNA: TGTGCCAGCAGCCAGAACCCACAGGGCGCTTTGAACATTCAGTACTTC.

The V gene is TRBV25-1, the J gene TRBJ2-1, with 9 bases that match TRBD2. Germline CDR1 is MGHDK and CDR2 is SYGVNS. The CDR3 has 16 residues. The junction had 10 bases not matched to a gene; V was cut back by 8 bases and J by 2 bases. The CDR3 bases are TGTGCCAGCTCTTTACGGGCTAGCGGGACCTACAATGAGCAGTTCTTC. Translated, it gives CASSLRASGTYNEQFF.

This sequence joins TRBV23-1 and TRBJ2-7; TRBD1 matches 10 bases. TRBV23-1 is an ORF, with its function uncertain. The V segment lost 6 bases and the J segment 2 bases; nucleotides outside the gene matches: 10. CDR3 length: 16 amino acids. The CDR3 coding sequence is TGCGCCAGCAGATTGCGGGACAGGGGTCGTCCCTACGAGCAGTACTTC. Its translation: CASRLRDRGRPYEQYF.

The chain carries TRBV28 and TRBJ2-1; TRBD2 matches at 7 bases. Per germline, CDR1 MDHEN and CDR2 SYDVKM. This CDR3 is 14 amino acids long. V was pared by 7 bases and J by 5 bases, with 8 bases of the junction left unmatched. The CDR3 sequence is CASTLGTTNNEQFF. In DNA form, the CDR3 reads TGTGCCAGCACCTTGGGGACTACCAACAATGAGCAGTTCTTC.

The chain has TRBV28 and TRBJ1-1; D uncertain. The V end lost 8 bases, the J end lost 6 bases, and 16 bases lay between the germline ends. Germline V lookup: CDR1 MDHEN, CDR2 SYDVKM. The length of the CDR3 is 13 residues. CDR3 DNA: TGTGCCAGCTTCGGGTCGGGTAGAGCTGAAGCTTTCTTT. This encodes CASFGSGRAEAFF.